This T cell receptor (beta chain) was identified in a study of blood T cells in healthy people across ages. Study-level findings and limits: Older age went with lower TCR beta diversity per million T cells, in a roughly linear way. Comparison with aged donors showed that long-lived donors had more naive CD4+ cells and higher diversity.

Each sample yielded at least 6 micrograms of PBMC total RNA. Comment on this clonotype: The antigen is undetermined.

The authors ran a second PCR of 7 to 11 cycles using a sample-barcoded 5' primer and a J-beta primer mix. Via MiXCR, TCRdb re-called the 5' RACE reads, giving one row per CDR3 protein. The table shows about 1.7 million distinct CDR3 sequences, with over 25% occurring only once. Germline V gene lookup returns CDR1 SGHRS and CDR2 YFSETQ. Trimming left V 5 bases short and J 0 bases short, with 9 bases between. This CDR3 has 14 amino acids. This sequence originates from a woman in her 30s in good health. This chain uses TRBV5-1 with TRBJ2-4; D is undetermined. The specimen was blood. The chain's CDR3 is CASRHDLAKNIQYF. CDR3 DNA: TGCGCCAGCAGACACGACCTAGCCAAAAACATTCAGTACTTC.